Presented here are 27 T cell receptor beta chains from one specimen sequenced in a study of T cell responses to AZD1222 COVID-19 vaccine. TCRdb's copy holds only in-frame clones and misses some; the assay was immunoSEQ multiplex PCR. In the table there are about 140,000 clones, approximately 92% of which are singletons. Specimen: peripheral blood, collected on day 0 of AZD1222 vaccination. These receptors came from an adult in good health.

The rearrangement uses TRBV15 and TRBJ1-2; D gene unclear. The germline V gene encodes CDR1 LNHNV and CDR2 YYDKDF (reference sequence). V was trimmed by 0 bases and J by 2 bases, leaving 7 bases between them. The CDR3 has 14 residues. The CDR3 nucleotides are TGTGCCACCAGCAGAGATAGGGCAAACTATGGCTACACCTTC. It is translated as CATSRDRANYGYTF.

V is TRBV2 and J is TRBJ2-7, with 9 bases fitting TRBD1. Germline CDR1 SNHLY, CDR2 FYNNEI. CDR3 length: 14 residues. V shed 4 bases, J shed 5 bases, and the junction held 6 bases outside the gene matches. CDR3 DNA sequence: TGTGCCAGCAGTGGCGGGACAGGGTACAACGAGCAGTACTTC. Protein product: CASSGGTGYNEQYF.

The chain couples TRBV3-1 (or the pseudogene TRBV3-2) to TRBJ2-2, with 7 bases fitting TRBD1. The CDR3 sequence is 16 residues long. Losses at the gene ends were 3 bases for V and 4 bases for J; bases not matched to a gene: 8. CDR1 LGHDT and CDR2 YNNKEL come from the germline V gene (reference sequence). The CDR3 region is CASSQGQTIVTGELFF. The CDR3 DNA reads as TGTGCCAGCAGCCAGGGACAGACGATTGTCACCGGGGAGCTGTTTTTT.

V and J are TRBV6-4 and TRBJ2-6, with 7 bases fitting TRBD1. Germline loops: CDR1 MRHNA, CDR2 SNTAGT. V lost 9 bases, J lost 0 bases, and 2 bases stayed unmatched. This CDR3 spans 14 amino acids. CDR3 coding DNA: TGTGCCAGTCGACAGGGCTCTGGGGCCAACGTCCTGACTTTC. Translation gives CASRQGSGANVLTF.

The rearrangement links TRBV2 to TRBJ1-1; D gene unclear. In germline, CDR1 is SNHLY, CDR2 FYNNEI. CDR3 length: 16 amino acids. V lost 4 bases and J lost 0, with 15 bases in between. This CDR3 is CASSALPGSMNTEAFF. The CDR3 nucleotides read TGTGCCAGCAGTGCGCTCCCCGGGAGTATGAACACTGAAGCTTTCTTT.

The chain is built from TRBV7-9 and TRBJ2-7; D is unclear. V was pared by 4 bases and J by 0 bases, with 16 bases between. The germline gives CDR1 SEHNR, CDR2 FQNEAQ (reference sequence). The CDR3 length is 16 residues. For the CDR3, the DNA is TGTGCCAGCAGCTCCTCCCGGGCGGACGACTCCTACGAGCAGTACTTC. Translating it yields CASSSSRADDSYEQYF. The full variable domain, rest sourced from reference TRBV7-9 and TRBJ2-7, is DTGVSQNPRHKITKRGQNVTFRCDPISEHNRLYWYRQTLGQGPEFLTYFQNEAQLEKSRLLSDRFSAERPKGSFSTLEIQRTEQGDSAMYLCASSSSRADDSYEQYFGPGTRLTVT.

This chain joins TRBV10-1 and TRBJ2-5; D might be TRBD1 (5 bases). Deletions cut 0 bases from V and 5 bases from J, with 10 bases between. Germline-derived CDR1 and CDR2 are WNHNN and SYGVQD (reference sequence). CDR3 length: 14 residues. The CDR3 sequence is CASSESSAGETQYF. The CDR3 nucleotides read TGCGCCAGCAGTGAGTCATCCGCAGGGGAGACCCAGTACTTC.

The chain has TRBV18 and TRBJ2-7; D possibly corresponds to TRBD2 (6 bases). The CDR3 runs 14 residues. The germline V gene encodes CDR1 KGHSH and CDR2 LQKENI. Trimming stripped 1 base from V and 6 bases from J, with 13 bases between. The CDR3 reads CASSPLAVASEQYF. CDR3 nucleotide sequence: TGTGCCAGCTCACCACTAGCGGTGGCGTCCGAGCAGTACTTC.

The chain is built from TRBV18 and TRBJ2-7; the match to TRBD2 covers 7 bases. The CDR3 spans 12 residues. V was pared by 5 bases and J by 6 bases, with 4 bases of the junction left unmatched. Germline CDR1 is KGHSH and CDR2 is LQKENI. CDR3 in amino acids: CASSASGSEQYF. In DNA form, the CDR3 reads TGTGCCAGCTCAGCTAGCGGAAGCGAGCAGTACTTC. Looking up the rest from reference TRBV18 and TRBJ2-7 gives the full variable domain: NAGVMQNPRHLVRRRGQEARLRCSPMKGHSHVYWYRQLPEEGLKFMVYLQKENIIDESGMPKERFSAEFPKEGPSILRIQQVVRGDSAAYFCASSASGSEQYFGPGTRLTVT.

CDR3 region: CASSLVLGANYEQYF. The CDR3 DNA reads TGTGCCAGCAGCTTAGTTCTGGGGGCGAACTACGAGCAGTACTTC. The chain joins TRBV11-2 to TRBJ2-7, with a possible D match to TRBD1 (6 bases). The CDR3 contains 15 residues. Trimming stripped 1 base from V and 3 bases from J, with 13 bases between. Germline V CDR1 and CDR2: SGHAT, FQNNGV.

J is TRBJ1-1 and V is TRBV4-1, with a weak D call TRBD1 (6 bases). The CDR3 runs 15 residues. Trimming removed 6 bases from V and 3 bases from J, with 17 bases in between. Germline values: CDR1 MGHRA, CDR2 YSYEKL. The CDR3 loop is CASRDFGGEYTEAFF. CDR3 bases: TGCGCCAGCAGGGATTTTGGGGGCGAATACACTGAAGCTTTCTTT.

V usage is TRBV6-5 and J usage is TRBJ1-2; D ambiguous. Germline V gives CDR1 MNHEY, CDR2 SVGAGI. V was cut by 5 bases and J by 5 bases, with 9 bases left in between. The length of the CDR3 is 12 residues. CDR3 sequence: CASSPRGYGYTF. CDR3 DNA sequence: TGTGCCAGCAGTCCGCGGGGATATGGCTACACCTTC.

The gene calls are TRBV7-2 and TRBJ2-2, with D tentatively TRBD1 or TRBD2 (6 bases each). V lost 2 bases and J lost 5, with 15 bases in between. Germline loops: CDR1 SGHTA, CDR2 FQGNSA. This CDR3 comprises 16 residues. This CDR3 reads CASSLSGGRRTGELFF. The CDR3 nucleotides are TGTGCCAGCAGCTTAAGTGGGGGGCGCAGAACCGGGGAGCTGTTTTTT.

The chain combines TRBV28 with TRBJ1-5, with D perhaps TRBD1 (5 bases). Trimming cost V 3 bases and J 1 base, with 7 bases left between them. CDR3 length: 14 amino acids. The germline CDR1 and CDR2 sequences are MDHEN and SYDVKM. The CDR3 is CASSFEGSNQPQHF. The CDR3, as DNA: TGTGCCAGCAGTTTCGAGGGGAGCAATCAGCCCCAGCATTTT.

The V gene is TRBV18, the J gene TRBJ1-5; 9 nucleotides match TRBD1. The ends lost 3 bases at V and 3 bases at J; junction bases unmatched: 9. Germline V CDR1 and CDR2: KGHSH, LQKENI. The CDR3 is made up of 17 amino acids. CDR3 residues: CASSPFPGQGINQPQHF. The CDR3 nucleotides read TGTGCCAGCTCACCTTTTCCGGGACAGGGTATCAATCAGCCCCAGCATTTT.

V usage is TRBV28 and J usage is TRBJ1-5, with D unclear. Germline V gene sequence: CDR1 MDHEN, CDR2 SYDVKM. This CDR3 contains 15 residues. V lost 7 bases and J 5 bases, leaving 18 bases between the germline ends. The CDR3 DNA is TGTGCCAGCAATTGGGGTAGGGAGATCTATCAGCCCCAGCATTTT. Residues: CASNWGREIYQPQHF.

The V call is TRBV28, the J call TRBJ1-5; D remains ambiguous. Trimming left V 6 bases short and J 3 bases short, with 12 bases between. The length of the CDR3 is 14 residues. Germline CDR1 is MDHEN and CDR2 is SYDVKM. CDR3 amino acids: CASSTDPINQPQHF. CDR3 DNA sequence: TGTGCCAGCAGCACTGACCCCATCAATCAGCCCCAGCATTTT.

This chain joins TRBV5-4 and TRBJ1-1, with D possibly TRBD1 on 5 matching bases. CDR3 size: 14 residues. Trimming shortened V by 4 bases and J by 3 bases, and 13 bases separated the two germline ends. Per the germline V gene, CDR1 is SGHNT and CDR2 is YYREEE (reference sequence). In DNA, the CDR3 is TGTGCCAGCAGCCCCCGGGACGGGTACACTGAAGCTTTCTTT. Protein product: CASSPRDGYTEAFF.

CDR3 sequence reads: CASSLSYTGELFF. CDR3 bases: TGTGCCAGCAGCTTATCCTATACCGGGGAGCTGTTTTTT. This sequence joins TRBV11-3 and TRBJ2-2; D call uncertain. V gave up 2 bases and J gave up 5 bases, with 6 bases separating them. Per germline, CDR1 SGHNT and CDR2 YENEEA. The CDR3 sequence is 13 residues long.

The DNA of the CDR3 is TGTGCCAGCAGTTACTCCCGGCAGTTCGATTCACCCCTCCACTTT. Protein product: CASSYSRQFDSPLHF. The V and J genes are TRBV6-6 and TRBJ1-6; D not resolved. V lost 0 bases and J 8 bases, leaving 11 bases between the germline ends. This CDR3 has 15 residues. CDR1 and CDR2 (germline): MNHNY, SVGAGI (reference sequence).

The chain joins TRBV19 to TRBJ1-5; D is ambiguous. CDR1 and CDR2 from the germline V gene are LNHDA and SQIVND (reference sequence). CDR3 length equals 13 residues. Trimming stripped 5 bases from V and 7 bases from J, with 12 bases between. CDR3 in DNA: TGTGCCAGTAGTCCCCGACCTGAACAGCCCCAGCATTTT. Its protein is CASSPRPEQPQHF.

The chain joins TRBV24-1 to TRBJ1-5, with unresolved D. V was cut by 6 bases and J by 5 bases, with 10 bases left in between. Germline-derived CDR1 and CDR2 are KGHDR and SFDVKD. CDR3 size: 13 residues. The CDR3 DNA reads as TGTGCCACCAGTCATGAGGGCTATCAGCCCCAGCATTTT. Its protein product is CATSHEGYQPQHF.

This chain uses TRBV5-1 with TRBJ1-3; a weak D match, TRBD1 (5 bases). Between the trimmed V and J ends, which lost 0 bases and 0 bases, there was a span of 13 bases. The CDR3 contains 17 residues. The germline V gene has CDR1 SGHRS and CDR2 YFSETQ. CDR3 DNA: TGCGCCAGCAGCTTGGGGGCAGGGACCAACTCTGGAAACACCATATATTTT. Translation: CASSLGAGTNSGNTIYF.

The V gene is TRBV7-2, the J gene TRBJ2-5; maybe TRBD2 (6 bases). V was pared by 3 bases and J by 4 bases, with 12 bases between. CDR1 SGHTA and CDR2 FQGNSA come from the germline V gene. This CDR3 contains 14 residues. The CDR3 DNA reads as TGTGCCAGCAGCTTGGAGGGATTTGCAGAGACCCAGTACTTC. This sequence encodes CASSLEGFAETQYF.

The rearrangement joins TRBV27 to TRBJ1-1; D is undetermined. The germline V gene encodes CDR1 MNHEY and CDR2 SMNVEV (reference sequence). The CDR3 consists of 13 residues. V gave up 7 bases and J gave up 3 bases, with 12 bases separating them. The CDR3 DNA is TGTGCCAGCACCCAGGTCGGGGACACTGAAGCTTTCTTT. Its protein product is CASTQVGDTEAFF.

V and J are TRBV6-5 and TRBJ1-5, with D perhaps matching TRBD1 (5 bases). The CDR3 sequence is 13 residues long. The V end lost 2 bases, the J end lost 5 bases, and 7 bases lay between the germline ends. Per germline, CDR1 MNHEY and CDR2 SVGAGI. The CDR3 here is CASSYATDQPQHF. CDR3 nucleotide sequence: TGTGCCAGCAGTTACGCGACAGATCAGCCCCAGCATTTT.

This chain connects TRBV9 to TRBJ2-1, with TRBD2 matching 12 bases. V shed 0 bases and J 2 bases; nucleotides not matched to a gene: 0. This CDR3 contains 16 residues. Germline-derived CDR1 and CDR2 are SGDLS and YYNGEE. CDR3 in amino acids: CASSVASGRAYNEQFF. The DNA of the CDR3 is TGTGCCAGCAGCGTAGCTAGCGGGAGGGCCTACAATGAGCAGTTCTTC.